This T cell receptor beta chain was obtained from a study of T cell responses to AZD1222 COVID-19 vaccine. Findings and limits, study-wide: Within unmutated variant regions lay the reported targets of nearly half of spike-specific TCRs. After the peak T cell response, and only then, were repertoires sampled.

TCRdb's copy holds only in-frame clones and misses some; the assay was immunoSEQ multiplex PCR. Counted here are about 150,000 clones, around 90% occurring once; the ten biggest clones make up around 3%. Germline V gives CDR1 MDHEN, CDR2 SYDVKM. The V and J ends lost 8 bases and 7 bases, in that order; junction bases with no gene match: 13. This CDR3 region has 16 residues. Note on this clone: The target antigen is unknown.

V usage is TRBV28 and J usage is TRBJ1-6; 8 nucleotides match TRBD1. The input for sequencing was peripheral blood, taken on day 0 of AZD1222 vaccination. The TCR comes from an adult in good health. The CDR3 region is CASRGGAGGANSPLHF. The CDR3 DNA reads TGTGCCAGCCGAGGAGGGGCAGGGGGCGCAAATTCACCCCTCCACTTT. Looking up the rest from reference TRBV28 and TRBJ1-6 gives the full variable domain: DVKVTQSSRYLVKRTGEKVFLECVQDMDHENMFWYRQDPGLGLRLIYFSYDVKMKEKGDIPEGYSVSREKKERFSLILESASTNQTSMYLCASRGGAGGANSPLHFGNGTRLTVT.